This note documents a single T cell receptor (beta chain) sequence. As yet, its antigen is unknown. Only in-frame clones appear in the TCRdb table, and some are missing; sequencing was by immunoSEQ multiplex PCR. The sample contains tens of thousands of clones, roughly 90% of which appear only once. Germline V CDR1 and CDR2: KGHSH, LQKENI. CDR3 length: 15 residues. V shed 4 bases and J 2 bases; nucleotides not matched to a gene: 2. The data were taken from a study of graft-versus-host responses after intestinal transplantation. Study information: In this cohort, recipients had multivisceral, liver-intestinal, or isolated intestinal transplants. Recipients across the board were started on anti-thymocyte globulin induction, then kept on tacrolimus and steroids for two to three years.

Regarding the study as a whole: Graft-donor T cell macrochimerism in patients accompanied high graft-versus-host to host-versus-graft clonal ratios in allografts.

The receptor was derived from a human donor who received an intestinal transplant. The source material was unstimulated CD8+ T cells sorted from spleen or lymph node cells, sampled before intestinal transplant. This chain connects TRBV18 to TRBJ1-1; 12 bases agree with TRBD1. Here the CDR3 reads CASSLGTGGNTEAFF. CDR3 sequence (DNA): TGTGCCAGCTCACTTGGGACAGGGGGCAACACTGAAGCTTTCTTT.